The 9 T cell receptor beta chains below all came from one sample that was sequenced in a study of early T cells in non-severe SARS-CoV-2 infection. MiXCR, run by TCRdb on the 5' RACE reads, gives a single entry per CDR3 protein. The sample records roughly 60,000 distinct CDR3 sequences, 6.5% to 7.5% being singletons. The material sequenced was whole blood, taken at baseline. Receptors originate from an adult who was a healthcare worker with PCR-confirmed SARS-CoV-2 infection or an uninfected control (not recorded which).

The table lists this clonotype with many counts. This chain joins TRBV12-3 or TRBV12-4 and TRBJ2-3; TRBD1 aligns across 8 bases. V was pared by 10 bases and J by 2 bases, with 8 bases of the junction left unmatched. This CDR3 contains 14 residues. Here the CDR3 DNA reads TGTGCCACCTTGGACAGGGAATACACAGATACGCAGTATTTT. Protein product: CATLDREYTDTQYF.

This clonotype was seen at least ten times. The J gene is TRBJ1-6, the V gene TRBV29-1; no clear D gene. There are 13 residues in the CDR3. Germline V gene lookup returns CDR1 SQVTM and CDR2 ANQGSEA. V dropped 5 bases and J dropped 6 bases, with 11 bases sitting between them. CDR3 nucleotide sequence: TGCAGCGTTCGGGCAGGATTTAATTCACCCCTCCACTTT. It yields the protein CSVRAGFNSPLHF.

Many counts were recorded for this clonotype. The chain links TRBV11-3 to TRBJ1-2; D not resolved. Trimming shortened V by 5 bases and J by 8 bases, and 18 bases separated the two germline ends. Germline loops: CDR1 SGHNT, CDR2 YENEEA. The CDR3 is 14 residues long. CDR3 bases: TGTGCCAGCAGCCTGAAGGAAATACAATGCGGCTACACCTTC. This encodes CASSLKEIQCGYTF. The full variable domain, its missing parts supplied by reference TRBV11-3 and TRBJ1-2, is EAGVVQSPRYKIIEKKQPVAFWCNPISGHNTLYWYLQNLGQGPELLIRYENEEAVDDSQLPKDRFSAERLKGVDSTLKIQPAELGDSAVYLCASSLKEIQCGYTFGSGTRLTVV.

This clonotype was observed many times. The chain employs TRBV18 and TRBJ2-5; no clear D gene. The germline V and J ends were trimmed by 5 bases and 3 bases, with 4 bases remaining between them. Germline values: CDR1 KGHSH, CDR2 LQKENI. The CDR3 runs 11 residues. The CDR3 loop is CASSGKETQYF. DNA for the CDR3: TGTGCCAGCTCAGGGAAAGAGACCCAGTACTTC. Full variable domain (outside the CDR3, taken from reference TRBV18 and TRBJ2-5): NAGVMQNPRHLVRRRGQEARLRCSPMKGHSHVYWYRQLPEEGLKFMVYLQKENIIDESGMPKERFSAEFPKEGPSILRIQQVVRGDSAAYFCASSGKETQYFGPGTRLLVL.

This clonotype occurred many times. The chain employs TRBV5-4 and TRBJ2-7; a possible D gene is TRBD1 (7 bases). CDR1 is SGHNT, CDR2 YYREEE, per germline (reference sequence). V gave up 3 bases and J gave up 4 bases, with 20 bases separating them. This CDR3 comprises 16 residues. The CDR3: CASSWGTGQALYEQYF. For the CDR3, the DNA is TGTGCCAGCAGCTGGGGGACTGGACAGGCCTTGTACGAGCAGTACTTC.

V is TRBV3-1 and J is TRBJ2-7; perhaps D is TRBD1 or TRBD2 (5 bases each). Germline V CDR1 and CDR2: LGHDT, YNNKEL (reference sequence). V was shortened by 6 bases and J by 5 bases, with 14 bases between the two germline ends. This CDR3 is 13 amino acids long. DNA for the CDR3: TGTGCCAGCAGGAGGGGTTTGGTCCACGAGCAGTACTTC. Amino acid sequence: CASRRGLVHEQYF.

In this sample, this clonotype turned up many times. The chain recombines TRBV19 with TRBJ1-4; D might be TRBD1 (6 bases). Germline V lookup: CDR1 LNHDA, CDR2 SQIVND (reference sequence). The V and J ends lost 7 bases and 5 bases respectively, with 20 bases between them. This CDR3 contains 16 residues. DNA of the CDR3: TGTGCCAGTACGAGGACAGTGGGCCTACGAAATGAAAAACTGTTTTTT. This gives the protein CASTRTVGLRNEKLFF.

The rearrangement links TRBV6-2 or TRBV6-3 to TRBJ1-1, with a possible D match to TRBD1 (5 bases). Trimming took off 10 bases at V and 0 bases at J, with 12 bases between the two ends. Germline values: CDR1 MNHEY, CDR2 SVGEGT. The CDR3 runs to 13 residues. This chain's CDR3 is CATEGTMNTEAFF. The CDR3 DNA reads as TGTGCCACCGAGGGGACCATGAACACTGAAGCTTTCTTT.

This clonotype was recorded many times. The V gene is TRBV20-1, the J gene TRBJ2-5, with 8 nucleotides matching TRBD2. V shed 6 bases and J 2 bases; nucleotides not matched to a gene: 8. This CDR3 is built from 14 residues. Germline V gene lookup returns CDR1 DFQATT and CDR2 SNEGSKA (reference sequence). The CDR3, as DNA: TGCAGTGCGTCGGGGGGGCCCGGTCAAGAGACCCAGTACTTC. Translating gives CSASGGPGQETQYF.